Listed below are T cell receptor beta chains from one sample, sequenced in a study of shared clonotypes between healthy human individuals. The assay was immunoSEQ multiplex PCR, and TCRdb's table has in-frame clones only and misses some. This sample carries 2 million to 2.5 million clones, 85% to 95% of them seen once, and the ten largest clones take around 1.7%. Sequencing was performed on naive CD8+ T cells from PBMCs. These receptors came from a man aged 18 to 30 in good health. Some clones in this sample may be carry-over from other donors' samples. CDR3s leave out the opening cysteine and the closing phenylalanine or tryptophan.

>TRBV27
ASSPPHVRGTGELF
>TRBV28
ASSRQDRGAEAF
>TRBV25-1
ASSEIVGVRAF
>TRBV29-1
SVGGYGSRTGELF
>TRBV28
ASSYPTGLEETQY
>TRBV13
ASSRRGQGAHEQY
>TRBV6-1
ASSEGLTGGVRYEQY
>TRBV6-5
ASSSPGGQETQY
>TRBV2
AGRDRVSTNEKLF
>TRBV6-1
ATTLGAGVWETQY
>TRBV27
ASSIQPGSGEQY
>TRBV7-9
ASSSGGPQH
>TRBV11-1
ASSLLSGGGEKLF
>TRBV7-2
ASSPTGSHNNQPQH
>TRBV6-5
ASSYRGLNTEAF
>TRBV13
ASSFVSSGSREQY
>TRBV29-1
SGSLPGLAGENTGELF
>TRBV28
ASSSLANEQF
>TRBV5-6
ASTETTGTRTGDTQY
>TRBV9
ASTEGPAGGPNEQY
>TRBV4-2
ASSQRQRNTGELF
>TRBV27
ASSPLTGLNTEAF
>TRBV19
ASSIDLEQETQY
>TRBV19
ASRPGLLNTGELF
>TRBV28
ASSLMGGGYT
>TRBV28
ASSLSYNEQF
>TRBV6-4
ASSDSKVVTPRGSEQY
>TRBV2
ASSLDGEQF
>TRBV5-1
ASSLEVAASTDTQY
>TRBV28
AKNHRRQDTDTQY
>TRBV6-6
ASSHWEKLF
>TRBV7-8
ASSLGVARGGNQPQH
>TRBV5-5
ASSRDRNTEAF
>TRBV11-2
ASSLGLGSGPPYGYT
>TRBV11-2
ASSIFGNQPQH
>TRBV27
ASSFLPPQLAGELF
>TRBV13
ASSSYRNQPQH
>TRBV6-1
ASSEGYTAEAF
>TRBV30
AWSEVPGELF
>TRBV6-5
ASSSGSSTEAF
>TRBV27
ASSWSGRRGDEQF
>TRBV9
ASSVVGSGLTDTQY
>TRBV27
ASSPLVATNTEAF
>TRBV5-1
ASSAGTEAYEQY
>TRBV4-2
ASSQANSGTPSSYNEQF